Listed below are T cell receptor beta chains from one sample, sequenced in a study of blood T cell repertoires in COVID-19. The protocol was immunoSEQ multiplex PCR, while the TCRdb copy is restricted to in-frame clones and leaves out a portion. The table includes about 250,000 clones, roughly 85% detected once. The specimen was PBMCs or T cells enriched from blood (not recorded which). The receptors come from a woman between 35 and 50 years old who had been exposed to COVID-19. Both conserved end residues are trimmed from each CDR3. Each record gives: V gene, CDR3 length, D gene, CDR3 protein. The D gene is left open where the match is weak.

V: TRBV4-2
length: 17
D: TRBD1
CDR3: ASSQPPGQGASGANVLT

V: TRBV30
length: 12
D: -
CDR3: AWSWGLSSDEQY

V: TRBV6-5
length: 12
D: TRBD1
CDR3: ASSWGTGLYEQY

V: TRBV9
length: 14
D: -
CDR3: ASSVTGGTSVHEQF

V: TRBV15
length: 13
D: -
CDR3: ATRSSSRSTDTQY

V: TRBV7-9
length: 13
D: -
CDR3: ASSLGGQGNYGYT

V: TRBV4-1
length: 12
D: -
CDR3: ASSQDPRLQPQH

V: TRBV30
length: 11
D: TRBD1
CDR3: AWSTGGRYEQY

V: TRBV5-1
length: 17
D: TRBD2
CDR3: ASSFDRSSGGRDQDEQF

V: TRBV15
length: 14
D: TRBD1
CDR3: ATSRDRTGANYGYT

V: TRBV12-3/TRBV12-4
length: 11
D: -
CDR3: ASSAGYRTEAF

V: TRBV19
length: 11
D: -
CDR3: ASRWGSWEPQH

V: TRBV4-2
length: 13
D: TRBD1
CDR3: ASSPGQGKNYGYT

V: TRBV30
length: 12
D: -
CDR3: AWNSAGLNNEQF

V: TRBV5-6
length: 15
D: -
CDR3: ASSLVSAGMNTGELF

V: TRBV2
length: 11
D: -
CDR3: ASSSDRNTEAF

V: TRBV5-1
length: 11
D: -
CDR3: ASREADGNTIY

V: TRBV28
length: 14
D: -
CDR3: ASRTPGTESGNTIY

V: TRBV29-1
length: 10
D: -
CDR3: SVEDRQFEQY

V: TRBV15
length: 13
D: -
CDR3: ATSRDPGSGNTIY

V: TRBV9
length: 12
D: -
CDR3: ASTEEPHNSPLH

V: TRBV12-3/TRBV12-4
length: 11
D: TRBD1
CDR3: ASSWDRKETQY

V: TRBV30
length: 12
D: TRBD1
CDR3: AWRWGTGGHEQF

V: TRBV24-1
length: 11
D: -
CDR3: ATSEGGAGGYT